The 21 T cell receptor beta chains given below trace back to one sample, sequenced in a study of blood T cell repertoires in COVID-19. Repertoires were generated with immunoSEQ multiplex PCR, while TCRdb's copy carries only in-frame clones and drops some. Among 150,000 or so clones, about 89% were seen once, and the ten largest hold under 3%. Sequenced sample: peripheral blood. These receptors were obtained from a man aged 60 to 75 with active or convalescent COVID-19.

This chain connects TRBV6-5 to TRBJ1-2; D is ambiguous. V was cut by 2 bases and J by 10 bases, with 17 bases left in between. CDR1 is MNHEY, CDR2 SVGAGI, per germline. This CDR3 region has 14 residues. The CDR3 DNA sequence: TGTGCCAGCAGTTACACGTCGAGGATGGCAGCCTACACCTTC. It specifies CASSYTSRMAAYTF.

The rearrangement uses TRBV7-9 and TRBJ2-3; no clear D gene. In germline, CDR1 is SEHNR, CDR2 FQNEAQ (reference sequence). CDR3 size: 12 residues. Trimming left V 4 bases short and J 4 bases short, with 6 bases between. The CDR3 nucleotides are TGTGCCAGCAGCTCAGGATCAGATACGCAGTATTTT. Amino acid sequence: CASSSGSDTQYF.

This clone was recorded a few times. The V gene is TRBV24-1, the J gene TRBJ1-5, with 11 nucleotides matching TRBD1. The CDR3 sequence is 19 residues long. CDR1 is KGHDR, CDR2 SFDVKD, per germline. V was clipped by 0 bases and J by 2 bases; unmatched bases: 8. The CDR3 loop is CATSDLWTGGLMGNQPQHF. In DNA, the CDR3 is TGTGCCACCAGTGATTTGTGGACAGGGGGCTTGATGGGCAATCAGCCCCAGCATTTT.

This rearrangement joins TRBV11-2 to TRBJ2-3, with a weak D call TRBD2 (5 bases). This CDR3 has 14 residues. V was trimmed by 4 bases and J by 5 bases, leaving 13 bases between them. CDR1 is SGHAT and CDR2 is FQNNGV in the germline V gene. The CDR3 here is CASSSRLGVDTQYF. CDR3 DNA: TGTGCCAGCAGCTCCCGGTTGGGAGTAGATACGCAGTATTTT.

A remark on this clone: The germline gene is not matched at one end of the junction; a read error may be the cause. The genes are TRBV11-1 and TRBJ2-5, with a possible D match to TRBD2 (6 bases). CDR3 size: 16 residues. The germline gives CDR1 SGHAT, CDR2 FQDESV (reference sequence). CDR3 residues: CASSLVRDSLQETRYF. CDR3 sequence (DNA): TGTGCCAGCAGCTTAGTTAGGGACTCACTGCAAGAGACCCGGTACTTC.

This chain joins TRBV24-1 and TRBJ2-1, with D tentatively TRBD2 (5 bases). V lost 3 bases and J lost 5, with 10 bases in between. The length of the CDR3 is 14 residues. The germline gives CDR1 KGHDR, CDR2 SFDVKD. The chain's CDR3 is CATSDNGIDNEQFF. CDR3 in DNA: TGTGCCACCAGTGATAACGGGATAGACAATGAGCAGTTCTTC.

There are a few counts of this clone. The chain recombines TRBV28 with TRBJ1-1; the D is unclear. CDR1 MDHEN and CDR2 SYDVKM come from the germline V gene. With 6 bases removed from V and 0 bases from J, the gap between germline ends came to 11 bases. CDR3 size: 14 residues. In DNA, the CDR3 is TGTGCCAGCAGCCCCCACGGGGTGAACACTGAAGCTTTCTTT. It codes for CASSPHGVNTEAFF. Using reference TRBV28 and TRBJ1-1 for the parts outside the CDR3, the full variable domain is DVKVTQSSRYLVKRTGEKVFLECVQDMDHENMFWYRQDPGLGLRLIYFSYDVKMKEKGDIPEGYSVSREKKERFSLILESASTNQTSMYLCASSPHGVNTEAFFGQGTRLTVV.

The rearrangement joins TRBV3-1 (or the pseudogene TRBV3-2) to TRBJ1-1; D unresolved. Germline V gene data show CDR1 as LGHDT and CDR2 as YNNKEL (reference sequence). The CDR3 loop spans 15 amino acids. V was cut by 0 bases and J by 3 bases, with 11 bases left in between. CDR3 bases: TGTGCCAGCAGCCAAGAGAACCGGGGATACACTGAAGCTTTCTTT. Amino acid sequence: CASSQENRGYTEAFF.

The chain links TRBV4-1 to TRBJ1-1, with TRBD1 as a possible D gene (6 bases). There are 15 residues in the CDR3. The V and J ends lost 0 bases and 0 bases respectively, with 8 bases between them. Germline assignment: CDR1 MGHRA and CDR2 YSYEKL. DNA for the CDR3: TGCGCCAGCAGCCAAGAAGGGACACTGAACACTGAAGCTTTCTTT. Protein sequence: CASSQEGTLNTEAFF.

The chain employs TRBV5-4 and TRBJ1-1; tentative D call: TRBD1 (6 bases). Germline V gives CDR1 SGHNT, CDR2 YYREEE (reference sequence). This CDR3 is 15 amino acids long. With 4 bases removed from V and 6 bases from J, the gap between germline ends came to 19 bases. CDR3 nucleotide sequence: TGTGCCAGCAGCCCAAATGTTCGGGGGGCGGCTGAAGCTTTCTTT. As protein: CASSPNVRGAAEAFF.

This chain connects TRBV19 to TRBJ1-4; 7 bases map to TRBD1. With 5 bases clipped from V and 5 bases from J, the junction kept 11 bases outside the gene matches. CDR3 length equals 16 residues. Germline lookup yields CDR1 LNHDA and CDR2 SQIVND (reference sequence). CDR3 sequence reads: CASSSWGTEVNEKLFF. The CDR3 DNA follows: TGTGCCAGTAGTTCATGGGGGACAGAAGTAAATGAAAAACTGTTTTTT. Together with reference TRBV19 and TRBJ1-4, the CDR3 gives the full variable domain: DGGITQSPKYLFRKEGQNVTLSCEQNLNHDAMYWYRQDPGQGLRLIYYSQIVNDFQKGDIAEGYSVSREKKESFPLTVTSAQKNPTAFYLCASSSWGTEVNEKLFFGSGTQLSVL.

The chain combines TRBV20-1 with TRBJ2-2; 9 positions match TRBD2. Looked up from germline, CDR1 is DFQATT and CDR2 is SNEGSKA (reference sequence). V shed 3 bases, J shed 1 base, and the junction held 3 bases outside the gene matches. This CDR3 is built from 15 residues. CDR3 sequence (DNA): TGCAGTGCTAGTAGCGGGGGAAAGAACACCGGGGAGCTGTTTTTT. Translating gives CSASSGGKNTGELFF.

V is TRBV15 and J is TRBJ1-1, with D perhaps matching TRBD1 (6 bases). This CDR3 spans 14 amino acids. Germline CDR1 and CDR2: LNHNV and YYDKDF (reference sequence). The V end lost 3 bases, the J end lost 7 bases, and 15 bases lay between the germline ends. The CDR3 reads CATSRSNRVVEAFF. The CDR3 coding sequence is TGTGCCACCAGCAGGTCGAACAGGGTGGTTGAAGCTTTCTTT.

CDR3 nucleotide sequence: TGTGCCAGCTCACCAGCCCCAGGGGTCAATCAGCCCCAGCATTTT. Translating it yields CASSPAPGVNQPQHF. The genes are TRBV18 and TRBJ1-5; tentative D call: TRBD1 (6 bases). This CDR3 is 15 amino acids long. V lost 2 bases, J lost 3 bases, and 11 bases lay in between. The V gene's germline CDR1 is KGHSH and CDR2 LQKENI.

CDR3 residues: CASSLKAGSSYEQYF. The CDR3 DNA reads TGTGCCAGCAGCTTAAAGGCAGGGTCGTCCTACGAGCAGTACTTC. The chain uses TRBV13 and TRBJ2-7; D may be TRBD1 (5 bases). This CDR3 contains 15 residues. Trimming stripped 2 bases from V and 1 base from J, with 12 bases between. Germline V lookup: CDR1 PRHDT, CDR2 FYEKMQ (reference sequence).

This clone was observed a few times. The CDR3 nucleotides read TGTGCCAGCAGTTCACTAGCGGGGCAGTTCTTC. It specifies CASSSLAGQFF. The gene calls are TRBV6-6 and TRBJ2-1; TRBD2 agrees at 9 bases. The V and J ends lost 4 bases and 12 bases, in that order; junction bases with no gene match: 1. The CDR3 consists of 11 residues. Germline V gene data show CDR1 as MNHNY and CDR2 as SVGAGI (reference sequence).

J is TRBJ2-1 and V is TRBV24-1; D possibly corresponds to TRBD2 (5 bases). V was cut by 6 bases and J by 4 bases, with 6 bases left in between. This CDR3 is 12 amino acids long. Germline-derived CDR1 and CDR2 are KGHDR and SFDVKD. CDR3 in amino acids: CATSPGYNEQFF. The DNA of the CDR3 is TGTGCCACCAGTCCGGGGTACAATGAGCAGTTCTTC.

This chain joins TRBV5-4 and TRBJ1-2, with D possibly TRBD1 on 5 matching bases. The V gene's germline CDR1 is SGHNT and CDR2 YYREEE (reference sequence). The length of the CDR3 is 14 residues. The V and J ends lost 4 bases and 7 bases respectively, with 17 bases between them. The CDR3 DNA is TGTGCCAGCAGCCCCACGATGGGGGGAGGTGGCTACACCTTC. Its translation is CASSPTMGGGGYTF. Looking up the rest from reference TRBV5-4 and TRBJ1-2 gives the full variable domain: ETGVTQSPTHLIKTRGQQVTLRCSSQSGHNTVSWYQQALGQGPQFIFQYYREEENGRGNFPPRFSGLQFPNYSSELNVNALELDDSALYLCASSPTMGGGGYTFGSGTRLTVV.

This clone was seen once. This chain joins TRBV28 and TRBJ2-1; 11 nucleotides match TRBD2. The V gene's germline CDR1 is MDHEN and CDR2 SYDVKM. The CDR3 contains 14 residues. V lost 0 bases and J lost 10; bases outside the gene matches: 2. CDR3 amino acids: CASSLWASGGEQFF. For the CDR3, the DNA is TGTGCCAGCAGTTTATGGGCTAGCGGGGGGGAGCAGTTCTTC.

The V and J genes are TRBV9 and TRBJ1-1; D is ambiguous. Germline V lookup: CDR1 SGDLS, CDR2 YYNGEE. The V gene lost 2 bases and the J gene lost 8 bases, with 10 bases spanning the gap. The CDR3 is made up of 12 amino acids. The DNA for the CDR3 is TGTGCCAGCAGCGTGAGAGAGACAGAAGCTTTCTTT. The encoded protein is CASSVRETEAFF.

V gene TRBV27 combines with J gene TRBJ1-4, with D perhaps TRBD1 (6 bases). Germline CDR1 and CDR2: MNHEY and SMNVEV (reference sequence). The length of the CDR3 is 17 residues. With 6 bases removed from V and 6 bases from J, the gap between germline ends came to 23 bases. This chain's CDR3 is CASSFRRTGLTDEKLFF. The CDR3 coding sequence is TGTGCCAGCAGCTTTCGCAGAACAGGGCTTACGGATGAAAAACTGTTTTTT.